Sequencing of this TCR beta chain was carried out in a study of regulatory T cells in long-lasting Graves disease. As to time point: newly diagnosed GD, antithyroid drugs for less than 3 months. The authors made the TCR library using RNA they extracted from PBMCs. Building the TCR beta libraries relied on iRepertoire HTBI primers, and CDR3 regions underwent Arm-PCR. In TCRdb, the multiplex PCR reads were re-called with MiXCR into one record per CDR3 protein. The sample consists of 500,000 or so distinct CDR3 sequences, around 15% of them appearing once. In germline, CDR1 is MRHNA, CDR2 SNTAGT. Unmatched junction bases numbered 11, after V lost 7 bases and J lost 6 bases. The CDR3 has 15 amino acids. The sample also formed part of further work on T cells in Graves' hyperthyroidism and ophthalmopathy. Per that study: Patients aged 18 to 65 had newly diagnosed hyperthyroidism lasting under 2 months. The study used the HTBI primer set for a first-round RT-PCR of the TCR CDR3.

The source material was peripheral blood mononuclear cells (PBMCs), sampled at new diagnosis, from a patient treated with antithyroid drugs. The receptor's source is a woman aged 50 to 60 with Graves disease. The chain recombines TRBV6-4 with TRBJ1-5, with 8 nucleotides matching TRBD1. The CDR3 loop is CASIKTGEIFQPQHF. The CDR3 DNA reads as TGTGCCAGCATAAAGACAGGGGAAATTTTTCAGCCCCAGCATTTT.